This T cell receptor beta chain was recovered during a study of type 1 regulatory T cells. Each CDR3 protein gets one entry after TCRdb re-called the reads with MiXCR. The data show 88,000 or so distinct CDR3 sequences, around 30% seen once. This clonotype was counted only a few times. CDR1 is SGHAT, CDR2 FQDESV, per germline (reference sequence). The CDR3 sequence is 13 residues long. Trimming took 3 bases from V and 1 from J, leaving 5 bases between them. This sequence was found in a human donor in good health. Specimen: CD4+ T cells, either the whole sample or a sorted fraction (not recorded which). J is TRBJ2-3 and V is TRBV11-1, with D hard to call. CDR3 loop: CASSFYGTDTQYF. CDR3 coding DNA: TGTGCCAGCAGCTTTTATGGCACAGATACGCAGTATTTT.